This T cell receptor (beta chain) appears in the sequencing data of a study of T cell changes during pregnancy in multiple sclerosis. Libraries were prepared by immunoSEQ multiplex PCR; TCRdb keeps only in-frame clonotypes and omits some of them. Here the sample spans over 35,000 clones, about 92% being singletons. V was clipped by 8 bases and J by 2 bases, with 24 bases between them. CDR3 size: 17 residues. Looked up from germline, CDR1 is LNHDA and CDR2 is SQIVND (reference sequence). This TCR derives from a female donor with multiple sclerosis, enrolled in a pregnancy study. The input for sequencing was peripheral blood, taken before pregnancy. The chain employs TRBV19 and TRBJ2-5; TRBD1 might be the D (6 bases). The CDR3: CASASKTGTPLQETQYF. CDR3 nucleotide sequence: TGTGCCAGTGCCTCTAAAACCGGGACACCCCTTCAAGAGACCCAGTACTTC.